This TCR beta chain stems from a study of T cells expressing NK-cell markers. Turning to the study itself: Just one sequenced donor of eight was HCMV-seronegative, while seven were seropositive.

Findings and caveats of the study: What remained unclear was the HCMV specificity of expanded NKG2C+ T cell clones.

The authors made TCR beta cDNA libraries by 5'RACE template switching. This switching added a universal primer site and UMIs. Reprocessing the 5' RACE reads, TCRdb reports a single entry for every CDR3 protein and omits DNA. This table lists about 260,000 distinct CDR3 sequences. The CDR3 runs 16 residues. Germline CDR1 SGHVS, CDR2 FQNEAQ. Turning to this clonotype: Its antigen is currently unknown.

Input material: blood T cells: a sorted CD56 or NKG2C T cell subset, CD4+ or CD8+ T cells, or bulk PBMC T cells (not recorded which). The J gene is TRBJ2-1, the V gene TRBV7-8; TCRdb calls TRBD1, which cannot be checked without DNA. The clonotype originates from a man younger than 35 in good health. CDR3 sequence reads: CASSLLSSRYYNEQFF. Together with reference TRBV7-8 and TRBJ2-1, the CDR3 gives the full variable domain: GAGVSQSPRYKVAKRGQDVALRCDPISGHVSLFWYQQALGQGPEFLTYFQNEAQLDKSGLPSDRFFAERPEGSVSTLKIQRTQQEDSAVYLCASSLLSSRYYNEQFFGPGTRLTVL.